This T cell receptor (beta chain) was sequenced for a study of blood T cell repertoires in COVID-19. Background on the study: The cDNA or gDNA used as material had been derived from T cells, B-cell-depleted T cells, or PBMCs.

Per the authors' pipeline: The assay estimated nucleated cells by amplifying reference gene primers. Assay used: immunoSEQ multiplex PCR; TCRdb lists only in-frame clones, some missing. The DNA was the basis for D and trimming; V, J and clone size are from that table. This table holds 140,000 to 150,000 clones, roughly 80% found once. Which cohort a participant joined came from the clinical history participants gave. Recovered Cohort 3 donors showed two negative PCRs, clearance, or symptom resolution. Sequencing was performed on PBMCs or T cells enriched from blood (not recorded which). This receptor was obtained from a woman between 50 and 59 years old who had recovered from COVID-19.

Here the CDR3 DNA reads TGTGCCAGCAGCCGGGACAGGGGAGGGGAAAAACTGTTTTTT. Translated, it gives CASSRDRGGEKLFF. The rearrangement links TRBV6-5 to TRBJ1-4; TRBD1 matches at 10 bases. The germline gives CDR1 MNHEY, CDR2 SVGAGI. The V segment lost 6 bases and the J segment 8 bases; nucleotides outside the gene matches: 6. This CDR3 has 14 amino acids.